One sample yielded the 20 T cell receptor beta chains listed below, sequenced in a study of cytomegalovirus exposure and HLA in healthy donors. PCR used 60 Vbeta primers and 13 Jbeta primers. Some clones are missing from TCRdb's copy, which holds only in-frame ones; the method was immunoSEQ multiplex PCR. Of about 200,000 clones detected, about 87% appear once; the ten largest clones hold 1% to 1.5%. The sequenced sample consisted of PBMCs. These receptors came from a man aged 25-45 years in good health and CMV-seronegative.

As DNA, the CDR3 is TGTGCCAGCTCAGATTTCGGGACAGGGGAAGAGACCCAGTACTTC. This encodes CASSDFGTGEETQYF. This chain connects TRBV18 to TRBJ2-5, with TRBD1 matching over 10 bases. Germline-derived CDR1 and CDR2 are KGHSH and LQKENI. V lost 5 bases, J lost 3 bases, and 6 bases stayed unmatched. The CDR3 is 15 residues long.

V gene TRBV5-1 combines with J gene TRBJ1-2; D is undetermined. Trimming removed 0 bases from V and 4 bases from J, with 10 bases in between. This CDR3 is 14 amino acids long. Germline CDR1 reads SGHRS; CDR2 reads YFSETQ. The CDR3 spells CASSLEVSGYGYTF. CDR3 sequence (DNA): TGCGCCAGCAGCTTGGAAGTTTCGGGCTATGGCTACACCTTC.

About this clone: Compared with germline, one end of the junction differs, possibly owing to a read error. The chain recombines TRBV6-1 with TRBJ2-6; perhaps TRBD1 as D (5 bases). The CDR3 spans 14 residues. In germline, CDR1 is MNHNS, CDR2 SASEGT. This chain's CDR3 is CASGGLSGANGLTF. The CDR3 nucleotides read TGTGCCAGCGGCGGCTTGTCTGGGGCCAACGGCCTGACTTTC.

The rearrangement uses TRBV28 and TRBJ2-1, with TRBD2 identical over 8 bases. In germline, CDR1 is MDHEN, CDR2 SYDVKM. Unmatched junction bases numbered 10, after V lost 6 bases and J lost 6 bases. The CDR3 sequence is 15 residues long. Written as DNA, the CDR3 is TGTGCCAGCAGGGGCGGCGGGAGGAACAGCAATGAGCAGTTCTTC. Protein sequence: CASRGGGRNSNEQFF.

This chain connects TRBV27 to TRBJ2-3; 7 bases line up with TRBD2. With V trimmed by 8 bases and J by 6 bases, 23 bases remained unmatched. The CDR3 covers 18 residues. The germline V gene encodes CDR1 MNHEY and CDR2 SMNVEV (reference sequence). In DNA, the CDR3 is TGTGCCAGCCGGACCGGCCGCTACTGGGAGGGTGGTAGGGATACGCAGTATTTT. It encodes CASRTGRYWEGGRDTQYF.

The CDR3, as DNA: TGTGCCCCGCGTTGGGGGGTGGGTGGCTACACCTTC. It codes for CAPRWGVGGYTF. The chain employs TRBV15 and TRBJ1-2, with D perhaps TRBD1 (5 bases). Trimming left V 11 bases short and J 7 bases short, with 17 bases between. The germline V gene encodes CDR1 LNHNV and CDR2 YYDKDF (reference sequence). The CDR3 is made up of 12 amino acids.

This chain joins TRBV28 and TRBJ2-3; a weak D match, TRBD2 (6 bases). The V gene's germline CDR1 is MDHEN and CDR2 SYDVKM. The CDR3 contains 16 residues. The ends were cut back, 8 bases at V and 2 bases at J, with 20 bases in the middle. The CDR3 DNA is TGTGCCAGCCCCCCCGGGAGCGAACCGTCCACAGATACGCAGTATTTT. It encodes CASPPGSEPSTDTQYF.

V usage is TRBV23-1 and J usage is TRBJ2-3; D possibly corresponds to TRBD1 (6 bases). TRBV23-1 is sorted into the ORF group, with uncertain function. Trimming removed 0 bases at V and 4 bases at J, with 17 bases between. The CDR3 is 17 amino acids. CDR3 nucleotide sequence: TGCGCCAGCAGTCAATCGGGAAGGACAGTGAGCGCAGATACGCAGTATTTT. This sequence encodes CASSQSGRTVSADTQYF.

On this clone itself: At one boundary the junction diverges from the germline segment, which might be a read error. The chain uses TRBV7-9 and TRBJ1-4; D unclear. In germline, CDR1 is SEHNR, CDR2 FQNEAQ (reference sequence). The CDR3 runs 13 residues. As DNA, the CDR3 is TGTTCCAGCAGCTTAGGTGTCAGTGAAAAACTGTTTTTT. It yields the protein CSSSLGVSEKLFF.

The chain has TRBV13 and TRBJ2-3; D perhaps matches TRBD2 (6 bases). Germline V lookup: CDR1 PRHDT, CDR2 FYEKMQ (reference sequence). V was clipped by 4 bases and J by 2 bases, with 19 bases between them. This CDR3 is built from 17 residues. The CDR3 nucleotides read TGTGCCAGCAGCTCCGGGACTCCCTCTTCTTACACAGATACGCAGTATTTT. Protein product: CASSSGTPSSYTDTQYF.

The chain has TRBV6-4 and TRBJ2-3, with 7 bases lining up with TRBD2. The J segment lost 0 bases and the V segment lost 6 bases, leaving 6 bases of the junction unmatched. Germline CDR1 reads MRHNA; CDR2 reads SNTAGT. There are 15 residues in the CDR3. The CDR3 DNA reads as TGTGCCAGCAGACCCGGGACTACTAGCACAGATACGCAGTATTTT. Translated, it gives CASRPGTTSTDTQYF.

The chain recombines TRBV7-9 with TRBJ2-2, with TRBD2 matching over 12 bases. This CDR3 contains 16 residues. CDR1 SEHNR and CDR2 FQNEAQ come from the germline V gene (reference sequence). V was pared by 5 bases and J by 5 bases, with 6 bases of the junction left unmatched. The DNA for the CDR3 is TGTGCCAGCAGCCAGAGGACTAGCGGGGTAACCGGGGAGCTGTTTTTT. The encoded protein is CASSQRTSGVTGELFF.

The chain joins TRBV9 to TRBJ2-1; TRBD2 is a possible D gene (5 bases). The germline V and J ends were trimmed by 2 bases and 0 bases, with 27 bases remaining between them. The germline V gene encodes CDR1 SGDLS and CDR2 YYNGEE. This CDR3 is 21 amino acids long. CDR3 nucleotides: TGTGCCAGCAGCGTGGGTCGAGGGAACGACTGGAGACCTAGCTCCTACAATGAGCAGTTCTTC. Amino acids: CASSVGRGNDWRPSSYNEQFF.

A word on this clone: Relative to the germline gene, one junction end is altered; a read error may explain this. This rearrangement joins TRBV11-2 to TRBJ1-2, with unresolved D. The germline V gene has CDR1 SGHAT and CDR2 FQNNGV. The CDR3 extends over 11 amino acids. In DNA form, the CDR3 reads TGTGCCAGCAGCTTAGGGTTACAGCTTTTATTC. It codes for CASSLGLQLLF.

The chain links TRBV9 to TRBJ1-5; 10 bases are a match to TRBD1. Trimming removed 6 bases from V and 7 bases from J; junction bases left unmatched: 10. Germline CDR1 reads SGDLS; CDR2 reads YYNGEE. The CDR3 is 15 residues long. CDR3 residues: CASTPGQGIGQPQHF. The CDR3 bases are TGTGCCAGCACGCCGGGACAGGGGATCGGCCAGCCCCAGCATTTT.

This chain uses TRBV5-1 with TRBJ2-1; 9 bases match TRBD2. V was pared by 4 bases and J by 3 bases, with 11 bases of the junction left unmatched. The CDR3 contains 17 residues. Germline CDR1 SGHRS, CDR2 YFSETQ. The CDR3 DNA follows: TGCGCCAGCAGCCCGGACCTAGCGGGACGCTTCTACAATGAGCAGTTCTTC. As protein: CASSPDLAGRFYNEQFF.

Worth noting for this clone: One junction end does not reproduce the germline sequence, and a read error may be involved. CDR3 sequence: CASSLGGGETFF. The CDR3 bases are TGTGCCAGCAGCCTGGGCGGGGGTGAAACTTTCTTT. The chain joins TRBV5-4 to TRBJ1-1; D might be TRBD1 (5 bases). CDR3 length: 12 amino acids. CDR1 and CDR2 (germline): SGHNT, YYREEE (reference sequence). The complete variable domain, with remaining parts taken from reference TRBV5-4 and TRBJ1-1, reads ETGVTQSPTHLIKTRGQQVTLRCSSQSGHNTVSWYQQALGQGPQFIFQYYREEENGRGNFPPRFSGLQFPNYSSELNVNALELDDSALYLCASSLGGGETFFGQGTRLTVV.

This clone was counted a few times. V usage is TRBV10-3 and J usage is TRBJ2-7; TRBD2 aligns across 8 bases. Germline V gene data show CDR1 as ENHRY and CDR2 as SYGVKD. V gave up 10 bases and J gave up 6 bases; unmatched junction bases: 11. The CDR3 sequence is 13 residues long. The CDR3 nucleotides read TGTGCCACCTCCGGGACTAGTCTGTCCGAGCAGTACTTC. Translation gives CATSGTSLSEQYF.

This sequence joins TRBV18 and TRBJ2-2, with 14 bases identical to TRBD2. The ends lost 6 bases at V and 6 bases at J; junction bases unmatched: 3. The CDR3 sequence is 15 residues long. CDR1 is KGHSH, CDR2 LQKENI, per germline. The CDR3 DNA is TGTGCCAGCTCTCCGGGACTAGCGGGAGCCGGGGAGCTGTTTTTT. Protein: CASSPGLAGAGELFF. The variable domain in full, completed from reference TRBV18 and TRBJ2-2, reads NAGVMQNPRHLVRRRGQEARLRCSPMKGHSHVYWYRQLPEEGLKFMVYLQKENIIDESGMPKERFSAEFPKEGPSILRIQQVVRGDSAAYFCASSPGLAGAGELFFGEGSRLTVL.

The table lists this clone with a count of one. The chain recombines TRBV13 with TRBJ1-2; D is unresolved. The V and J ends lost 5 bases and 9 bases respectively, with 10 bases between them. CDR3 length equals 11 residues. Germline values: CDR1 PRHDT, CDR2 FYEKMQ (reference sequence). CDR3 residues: CASSTRESYTF. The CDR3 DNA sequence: TGTGCCAGCAGCACTCGGGAAAGCTACACCTTC.